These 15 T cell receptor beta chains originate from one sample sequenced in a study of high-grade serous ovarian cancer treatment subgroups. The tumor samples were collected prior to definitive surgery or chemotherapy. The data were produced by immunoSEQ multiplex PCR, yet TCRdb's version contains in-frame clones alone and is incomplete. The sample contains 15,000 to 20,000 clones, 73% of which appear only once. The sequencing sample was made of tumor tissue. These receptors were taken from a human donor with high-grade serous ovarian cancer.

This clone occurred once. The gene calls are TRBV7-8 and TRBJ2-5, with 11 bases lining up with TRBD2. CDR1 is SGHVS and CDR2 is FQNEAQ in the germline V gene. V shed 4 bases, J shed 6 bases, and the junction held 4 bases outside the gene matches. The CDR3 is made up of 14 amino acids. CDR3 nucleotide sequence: TGTGCCAGCAGCTCTAGCGGGGGGCGAAAGACCCAGTACTTC. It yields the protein CASSSSGGRKTQYF.

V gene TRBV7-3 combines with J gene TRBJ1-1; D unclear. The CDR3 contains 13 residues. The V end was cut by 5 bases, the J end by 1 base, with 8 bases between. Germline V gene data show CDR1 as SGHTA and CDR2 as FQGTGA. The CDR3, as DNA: TGTGCCAGCAGCGTCCTCGGGAACACTGAAGCTTTCTTT. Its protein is CASSVLGNTEAFF.

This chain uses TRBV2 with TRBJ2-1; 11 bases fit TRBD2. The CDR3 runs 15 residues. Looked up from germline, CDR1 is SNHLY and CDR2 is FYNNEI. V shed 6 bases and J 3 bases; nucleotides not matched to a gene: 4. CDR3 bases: TGTGCCAGCAGGATTACTAGCGGGGGCTACAATGAGCAGTTCTTC. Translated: CASRITSGGYNEQFF.

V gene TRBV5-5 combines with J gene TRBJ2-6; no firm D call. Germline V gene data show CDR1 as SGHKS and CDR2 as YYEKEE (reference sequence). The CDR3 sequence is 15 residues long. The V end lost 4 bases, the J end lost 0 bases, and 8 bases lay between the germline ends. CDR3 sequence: CASSPQYSGANVLTF. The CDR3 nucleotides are TGTGCCAGCAGCCCGCAGTACTCTGGGGCCAACGTCCTGACTTTC.

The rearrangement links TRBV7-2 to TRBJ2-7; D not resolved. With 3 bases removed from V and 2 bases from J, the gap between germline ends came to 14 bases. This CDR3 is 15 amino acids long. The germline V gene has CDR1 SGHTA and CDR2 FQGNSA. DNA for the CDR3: TGTGCCAGCAGCTTTCCGGGCCCTACAACCTACGAGCAGTACTTC. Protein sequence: CASSFPGPTTYEQYF.

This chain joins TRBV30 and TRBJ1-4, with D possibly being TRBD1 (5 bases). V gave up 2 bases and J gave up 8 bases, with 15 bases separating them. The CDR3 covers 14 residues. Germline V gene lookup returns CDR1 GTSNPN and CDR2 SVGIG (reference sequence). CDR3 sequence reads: CAWSYTMGGEKLFF. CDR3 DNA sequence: TGTGCCTGGAGTTATACAATGGGGGGGGAAAAACTGTTTTTT.

CDR3 coding DNA: TGTGCCTGGAGTAAATGGGAGGGGCCCTACGAGCAGTACTTC. Amino acids: CAWSKWEGPYEQYF. V gene TRBV30 combines with J gene TRBJ2-7; 7 positions agree with TRBD2. The V segment lost 2 bases and the J segment 2 bases; nucleotides outside the gene matches: 6. The germline V gene encodes CDR1 GTSNPN and CDR2 SVGIG (reference sequence). CDR3 length equals 14 residues. The full variable domain, its missing parts supplied by reference TRBV30 and TRBJ2-7, is SQTIHQWPATLVQPVGSPLSLECTVEGTSNPNLYWYRQAAGRGLQLLFYSVGIGQISSEVPQNLSASRPQDRQFILSSKKLLLSDSGFYLCAWSKWEGPYEQYFGPGTRLTVT.

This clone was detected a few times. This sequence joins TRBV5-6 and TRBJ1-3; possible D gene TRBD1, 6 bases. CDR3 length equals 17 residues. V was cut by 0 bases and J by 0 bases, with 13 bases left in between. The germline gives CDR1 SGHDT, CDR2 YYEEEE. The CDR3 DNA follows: TGTGCCAGCAGCTTGGCTTCCGGGGGCAGCTCTGGAAACACCATATATTTT. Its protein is CASSLASGGSSGNTIYF.

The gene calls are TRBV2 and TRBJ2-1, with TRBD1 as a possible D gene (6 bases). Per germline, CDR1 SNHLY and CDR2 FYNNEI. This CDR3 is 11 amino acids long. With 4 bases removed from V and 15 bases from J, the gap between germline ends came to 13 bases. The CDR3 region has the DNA TGTGCCAGCAGTGGGGGGCGACGGAGGTTCTTC. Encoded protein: CASSGGRRRFF.

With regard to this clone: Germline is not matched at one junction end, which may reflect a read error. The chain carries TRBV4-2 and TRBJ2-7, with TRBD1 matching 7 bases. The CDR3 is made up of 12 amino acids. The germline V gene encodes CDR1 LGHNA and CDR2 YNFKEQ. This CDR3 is CASSQEAGTAHF. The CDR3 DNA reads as TGTGCCAGCAGCCAAGAAGCTGGGACAGCACATTTC.

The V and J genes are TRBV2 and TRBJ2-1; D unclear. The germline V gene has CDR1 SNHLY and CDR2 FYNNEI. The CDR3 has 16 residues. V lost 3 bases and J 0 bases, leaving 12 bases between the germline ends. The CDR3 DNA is TGTGCCAGCAGTGACTGGCGAGCCAGCTCCTACAATGAGCAGTTCTTC. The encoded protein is CASSDWRASSYNEQFF.

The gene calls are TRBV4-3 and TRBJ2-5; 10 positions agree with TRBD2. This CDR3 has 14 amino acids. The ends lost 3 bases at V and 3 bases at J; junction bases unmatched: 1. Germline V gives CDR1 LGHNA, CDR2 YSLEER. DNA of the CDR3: TGCGCCAGCAGCCACGGACTAGCGGAAGAGACCCAGTACTTC. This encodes CASSHGLAEETQYF.

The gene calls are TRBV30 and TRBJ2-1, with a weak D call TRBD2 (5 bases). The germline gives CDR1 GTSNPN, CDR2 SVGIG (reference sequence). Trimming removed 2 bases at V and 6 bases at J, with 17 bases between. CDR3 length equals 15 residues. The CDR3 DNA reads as TGTGCCTGGAGTCCCCCGAGCGGCTTAGGCAATGAGCAGTTCTTC. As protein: CAWSPPSGLGNEQFF.

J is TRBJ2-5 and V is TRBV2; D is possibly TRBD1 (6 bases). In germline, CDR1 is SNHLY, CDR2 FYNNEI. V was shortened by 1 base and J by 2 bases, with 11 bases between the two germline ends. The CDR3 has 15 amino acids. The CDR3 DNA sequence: TGTGCCAGCAGTGAAGGTAACAGGGAGCAAGAGACCCAGTACTTC. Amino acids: CASSEGNREQETQYF. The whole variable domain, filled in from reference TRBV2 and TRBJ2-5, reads EPEVTQTPSHQVTQMGQEVILRCVPISNHLYFYWYRQILGQKVEFLVSFYNNEISEKSEIFDDQFSVERPDGSNFTLKIRSTKLEDSAMYFCASSEGNREQETQYFGPGTRLLVL.

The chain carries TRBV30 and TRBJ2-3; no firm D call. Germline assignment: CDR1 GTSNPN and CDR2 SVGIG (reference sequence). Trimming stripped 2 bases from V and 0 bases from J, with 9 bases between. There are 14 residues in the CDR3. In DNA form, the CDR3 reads TGTGCCTGGAGTTTGGAGCTTAGCACAGATACGCAGTATTTT. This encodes CAWSLELSTDTQYF.